The 14 T cell receptor beta chains below were found in one sample sequenced in a study of T cell responses to AZD1222 COVID-19 vaccine. The table came from immunoSEQ multiplex PCR; TCRdb's copy has only in-frame clones and leaves some out. The sample carries 75,000 to 90,000 clones, 75% to 95% recorded once. Sequences were derived from peripheral blood, sampled 28 days after the second AZD1222 dose. Every receptor here comes from an adult who received the AZD1222 COVID-19 vaccine.

The J gene is TRBJ1-1, the V gene TRBV27, with 9 bases that match TRBD1. CDR3 length equals 18 residues. The ends lost 1 base at V and 1 base at J; junction bases unmatched: 10. Per the germline V gene, CDR1 is MNHEY and CDR2 is SMNVEV (reference sequence). CDR3 in amino acids: CASSLFFGSGQGNTEAFF. DNA for the CDR3: TGTGCCAGCAGTTTATTCTTTGGTTCGGGACAGGGGAACACTGAAGCTTTCTTT.

The chain combines TRBV29-1 with TRBJ2-7, with 11 positions matching TRBD2. CDR1 and CDR2 from the germline V gene are SQVTM and ANQGSEA. The CDR3 has 12 amino acids. Trimming removed 7 bases from V and 6 bases from J; junction bases left unmatched: 5. In nucleotides, the CDR3 is TGCAGCGGATTTAGCGGGAGGGGCGAGCAGTACTTC. Amino acid sequence: CSGFSGRGEQYF.

This chain links TRBV7-3 with TRBJ2-1; 10 nucleotides match TRBD2. Germline trimming cut 6 bases from V and 7 bases from J; bases unmatched to any gene: 9. Germline V gene lookup returns CDR1 SGHTA and CDR2 FQGTGA. This CDR3 region has 15 residues. This CDR3 reads CASSRGGAGGNEQFF. DNA of the CDR3: TGTGCCAGCAGTCGCGGGGGAGCGGGAGGGAATGAGCAGTTCTTC.

This chain links TRBV3-1 (or the pseudogene TRBV3-2) with TRBJ2-5; D might be TRBD2 (5 bases). The V gene lost 0 bases and the J gene lost 5 bases, with 7 bases spanning the gap. The germline gives CDR1 LGHDT, CDR2 YNNKEL (reference sequence). CDR3 size: 13 residues. CDR3 residues: CASSQDGGETQYF. In DNA form, the CDR3 reads TGTGCCAGCAGCCAAGACGGCGGGGAGACCCAGTACTTC.

This clone appeared a single time. The chain has TRBV5-1 and TRBJ2-5, with 9 bases matching TRBD1. Trimming removed 0 bases from V and 4 bases from J; junction bases left unmatched: 4. Germline V gene sequence: CDR1 SGHRS, CDR2 YFSETQ. The CDR3 length is 15 residues. CDR3: CASSLATGQGETQYF. CDR3 DNA: TGCGCCAGCAGCTTGGCCACGGGACAGGGAGAGACCCAGTACTTC.

The chain uses TRBV6-6 and TRBJ2-7; D unresolved. Germline-derived CDR1 and CDR2 are MNHNY and SVGAGI (reference sequence). The CDR3 spans 12 residues. Trimming cost V 10 bases and J 5 bases, with 15 bases left between them. The CDR3, as DNA: TGTGCCACTAGATATAGTAAAAACGAGCAGTACTTC. Protein product: CATRYSKNEQYF.

V usage is TRBV19 and J usage is TRBJ1-5; D perhaps matches TRBD1 (5 bases). Germline lookup yields CDR1 LNHDA and CDR2 SQIVND (reference sequence). The CDR3 loop spans 16 amino acids. V lost 0 bases to trimming and J lost 1 base, with 10 bases between them. CDR3 residues: CASSIEGRGSNQPQHF. The CDR3 nucleotides read TGTGCCAGTAGTATAGAAGGGAGGGGCAGCAATCAGCCCCAGCATTTT.

The V call is TRBV9, the J call TRBJ2-2; D gene unclear. CDR1 and CDR2 (germline): SGDLS, YYNGEE. Trimming cost V 7 bases and J 6 bases, with 10 bases left between them. CDR3 length: 12 amino acids. In DNA, the CDR3 is TGTGCCAGCGGAACCGGAGCCGGGGAGCTGTTTTTT. This sequence encodes CASGTGAGELFF.

J is TRBJ2-5 and V is TRBV5-6; D is perhaps TRBD2 (6 bases). CDR1 and CDR2 from the germline V gene are SGHDT and YYEEEE. The CDR3 totals 14 residues. V lost 1 base and J lost 4, with 11 bases in between. The DNA of the CDR3 is TGTGCCAGCAGCTTGCGTCCGGAGGGAGAGACCCAGTACTTC. Its translation: CASSLRPEGETQYF.

This chain links TRBV2 with TRBJ1-4; D ambiguous. The V gene's germline CDR1 is SNHLY and CDR2 FYNNEI. The CDR3 has 15 residues. Trimming shortened V by 3 bases and J by 6 bases, and 14 bases separated the two germline ends. DNA of the CDR3: TGTGCCAGCAGTGATGGTGGGGTGGCGGATGAAAAACTGTTTTTT. Encoded protein: CASSDGGVADEKLFF.

This chain links TRBV4-1 with TRBJ1-5; D might be TRBD1 (5 bases). Germline CDR1 reads MGHRA; CDR2 reads YSYEKL. The CDR3 runs to 16 residues. V dropped 1 base and J dropped 3 bases, with 13 bases sitting between them. In DNA form, the CDR3 reads TGCGCCAGCAGCCAAGTCATGGGGCATTCCAATCAGCCCCAGCATTTT. Translating gives CASSQVMGHSNQPQHF.

The CDR3 loop reads CASTRRGVGTGELFF. CDR3 DNA: TGTGCCAGCACCCGAAGGGGAGTCGGCACCGGGGAGCTGTTTTTT. The chain employs TRBV11-2 and TRBJ2-2; perhaps D is TRBD1 or TRBD2 (5 bases each). In germline, CDR1 is SGHAT, CDR2 FQNNGV. Trimming shortened V by 7 bases and J by 4 bases, and 16 bases separated the two germline ends. The CDR3 totals 15 residues.

V and J are TRBV5-1 and TRBJ1-2; 8 bases fit TRBD1. CDR1 and CDR2 from the germline V gene are SGHRS and YFSETQ. The J segment lost 4 bases and the V segment lost 4 bases, leaving 9 bases of the junction unmatched. The CDR3 runs to 15 residues. CDR3 residues: CASSLSRQGSYGYTF. The CDR3 nucleotides are TGCGCCAGCAGCCTTTCGAGACAGGGGTCCTATGGCTACACCTTC.

The rearrangement joins TRBV9 to TRBJ2-7, with TRBD2 identical over 11 bases. Germline loops: CDR1 SGDLS, CDR2 YYNGEE. The CDR3 has 15 amino acids. Trimming removed 2 bases from V and 3 bases from J; junction bases left unmatched: 4. CDR3 sequence reads: CASSVGTSGFYEQYF. CDR3 nucleotide sequence: TGTGCCAGCAGCGTCGGGACTAGCGGATTCTACGAGCAGTACTTC.